This T cell receptor (beta chain) was identified in a study of tumor-infiltrating lymphocytes in primary liver carcinoma. As for the study in general: The study enrolled male and female patients aged 30 to 69 years. Productive TCRbeta read yields ran from roughly 3.9 to 6.8 million per sample and were similar between tissues. Study-wide results and limits: With p = 0.039, the top-250-clone fraction in tumors significantly exceeded that in blood.

Worth noting for this clonotype: Its antigen remains unidentified. The conserved final phenylalanine or tryptophan is absent from the CDR3, which likely points to a read error.

The authors made TCR beta cDNA from about 500 ng total RNA with a constant-region primer. ARM-PCR was slightly modified, and three nested multiplex PCR rounds with it gave rise to the TCR beta libraries. The first two PCR rounds used TRBV1-TRBV30 forward primers with a C-beta reverse primer, roughly 10 cycles each. TCRdb re-derived calls from the multiplex PCR reads in MiXCR, one entry per CDR3 protein. Among roughly 100,000 distinct CDR3 sequences listed, approximately 70% were seen once. V gave up 3 bases and J gave up 9 bases; unmatched junction bases: 11. This CDR3 region has 15 residues. CDR1 and CDR2 from the germline V gene are SGHRS and YFSETQ. Both RNA and DNA were isolated together from about 20-30 mg of bulk tissue that had not been sorted. Patients carried chronic HBV infection without prior treatment.

This sequence originates from a woman aged 55-70 years with primary liver carcinoma and hepatitis B virus infection. The genes are TRBV5-1 and TRBJ2-1; 8 bases are shared with TRBD2. The sequenced material came from liver tumor tissue from sampling region 2. The sample's subset: tumor region T2, inferior pole. This chain's CDR3 is CASSSSRAGGGEQFL. The CDR3 nucleotides read TGCGCCAGCAGCTCGTCGCGGGCGGGGGGTGGTGAGCAGTTCTTA.